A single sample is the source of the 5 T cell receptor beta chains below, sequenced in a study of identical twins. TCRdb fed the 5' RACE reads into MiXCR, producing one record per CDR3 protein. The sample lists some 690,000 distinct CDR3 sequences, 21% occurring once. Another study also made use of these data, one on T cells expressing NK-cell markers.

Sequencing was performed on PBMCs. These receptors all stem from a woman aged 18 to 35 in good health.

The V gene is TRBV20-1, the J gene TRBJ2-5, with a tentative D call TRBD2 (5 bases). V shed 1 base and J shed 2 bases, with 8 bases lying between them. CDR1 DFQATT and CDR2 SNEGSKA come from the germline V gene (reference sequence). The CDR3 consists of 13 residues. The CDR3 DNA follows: TGCAGTGCTAGAGGGACTTTACAAGAGACCCAGTACTTC. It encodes CSARGTLQETQYF.

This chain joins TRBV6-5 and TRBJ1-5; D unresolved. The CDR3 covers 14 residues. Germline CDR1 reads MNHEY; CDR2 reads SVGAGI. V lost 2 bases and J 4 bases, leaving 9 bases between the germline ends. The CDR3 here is CASSYRPDNQPQHF. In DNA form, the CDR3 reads TGTGCCAGCAGTTACCGACCCGATAATCAGCCCCAGCATTTT.

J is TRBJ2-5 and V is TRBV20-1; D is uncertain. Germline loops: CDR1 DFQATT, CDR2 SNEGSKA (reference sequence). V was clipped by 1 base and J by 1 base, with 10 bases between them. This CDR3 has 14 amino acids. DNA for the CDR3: TGCAGTGCTAGAGGACACCTTCTCCAAGAGACCCAGTACTTC. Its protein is CSARGHLLQETQYF.

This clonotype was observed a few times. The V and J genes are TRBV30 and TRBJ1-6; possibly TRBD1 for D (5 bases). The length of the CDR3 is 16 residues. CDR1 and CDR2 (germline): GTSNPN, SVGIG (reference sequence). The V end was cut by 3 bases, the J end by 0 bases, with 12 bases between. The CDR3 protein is CAWRVGVSSYNSPLHF. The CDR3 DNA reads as TGTGCCTGGAGGGTGGGGGTGAGCTCCTATAATTCACCCCTCCACTTT.

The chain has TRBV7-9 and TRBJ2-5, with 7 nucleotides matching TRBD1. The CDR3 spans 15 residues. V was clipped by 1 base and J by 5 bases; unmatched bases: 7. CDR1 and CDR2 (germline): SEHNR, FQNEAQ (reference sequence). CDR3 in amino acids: CASSLGTGTDETQYF. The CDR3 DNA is TGTGCCAGCAGCTTAGGGACTGGGACAGATGAGACCCAGTACTTC.